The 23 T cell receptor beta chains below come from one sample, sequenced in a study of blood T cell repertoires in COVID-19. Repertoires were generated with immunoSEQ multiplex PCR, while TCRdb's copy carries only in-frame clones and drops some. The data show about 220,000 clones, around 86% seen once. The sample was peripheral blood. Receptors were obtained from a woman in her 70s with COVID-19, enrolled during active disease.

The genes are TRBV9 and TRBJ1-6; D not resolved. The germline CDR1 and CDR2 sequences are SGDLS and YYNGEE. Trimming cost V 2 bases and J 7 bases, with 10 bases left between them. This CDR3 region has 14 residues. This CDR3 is CASSVTQTNSPLHF. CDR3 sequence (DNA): TGTGCCAGCAGCGTGACACAGACCAATTCACCCCTCCACTTT.

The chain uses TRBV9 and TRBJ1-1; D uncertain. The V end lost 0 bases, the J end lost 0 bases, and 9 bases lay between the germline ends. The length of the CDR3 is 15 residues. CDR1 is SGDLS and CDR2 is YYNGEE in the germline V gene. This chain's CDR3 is CASSVGGPLNTEAFF. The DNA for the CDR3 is TGTGCCAGCAGCGTAGGAGGGCCCCTGAACACTGAAGCTTTCTTT.

CDR3 residues: CSASTGSTDTQYF. The CDR3 DNA is TGCAGTGCTAGTACAGGGAGCACAGATACGCAGTATTTT. The chain links TRBV20-1 to TRBJ2-3; perhaps TRBD1 as D (6 bases). Germline-derived CDR1 and CDR2 are DFQATT and SNEGSKA (reference sequence). The CDR3 length is 13 residues. The ends were cut back, 3 bases at V and 0 bases at J, with 7 bases in the middle.

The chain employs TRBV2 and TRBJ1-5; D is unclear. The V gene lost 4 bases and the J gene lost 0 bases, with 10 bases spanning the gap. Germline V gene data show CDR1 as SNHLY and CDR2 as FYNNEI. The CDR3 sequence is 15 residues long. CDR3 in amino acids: CASSVEQASNQPQHF. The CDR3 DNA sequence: TGTGCCAGCAGTGTCGAGCAGGCTAGCAATCAGCCCCAGCATTTT.

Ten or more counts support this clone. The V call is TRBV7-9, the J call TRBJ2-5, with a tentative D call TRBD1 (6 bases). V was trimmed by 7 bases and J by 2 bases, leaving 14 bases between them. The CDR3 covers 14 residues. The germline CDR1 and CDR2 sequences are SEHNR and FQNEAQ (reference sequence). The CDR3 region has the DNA TGTGCCAGCACCACTCTAGGGGGTCAAGAGACCCAGTACTTC. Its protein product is CASTTLGGQETQYF. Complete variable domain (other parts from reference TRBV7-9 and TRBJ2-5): DTGVSQNPRHKITKRGQNVTFRCDPISEHNRLYWYRQTLGQGPEFLTYFQNEAQLEKSRLLSDRFSAERPKGSFSTLEIQRTEQGDSAMYLCASTTLGGQETQYFGPGTRLLVL.

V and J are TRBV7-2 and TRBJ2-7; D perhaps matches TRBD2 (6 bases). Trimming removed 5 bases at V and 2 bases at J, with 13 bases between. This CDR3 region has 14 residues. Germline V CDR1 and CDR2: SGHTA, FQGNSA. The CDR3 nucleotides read TGTGCCAGCAGCACCAGACTAGGAACCTACGAGCAGTACTTC. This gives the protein CASSTRLGTYEQYF.

The DNA of the CDR3 is TGTGCCAGCAGCCTCGCGTCCCGGGACAGGCGTACCACAGATACGCAGTATTTT. Its translation: CASSLASRDRRTTDTQYF. The rearrangement links TRBV7-2 to TRBJ2-3; 8 positions match TRBD1. Per germline, CDR1 SGHTA and CDR2 FQGNSA. This CDR3 comprises 18 residues. After removal of 5 bases from V and 2 bases from J, the junction contained 15 bases not matched to a gene.

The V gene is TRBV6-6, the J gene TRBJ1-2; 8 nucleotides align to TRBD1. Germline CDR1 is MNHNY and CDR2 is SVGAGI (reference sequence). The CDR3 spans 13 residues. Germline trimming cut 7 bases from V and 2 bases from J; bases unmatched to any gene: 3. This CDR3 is CASTRTGNYGYTF. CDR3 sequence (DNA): TGTGCCAGCACCAGGACAGGGAACTATGGCTACACCTTC.

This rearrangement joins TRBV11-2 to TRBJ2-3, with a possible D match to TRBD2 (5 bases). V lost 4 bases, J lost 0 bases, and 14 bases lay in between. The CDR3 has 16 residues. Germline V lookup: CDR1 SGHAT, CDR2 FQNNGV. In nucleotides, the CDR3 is TGTGCCAGCAGCTCCTCAATCCTAGCCAGCACAGATACGCAGTATTTT. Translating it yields CASSSSILASTDTQYF.

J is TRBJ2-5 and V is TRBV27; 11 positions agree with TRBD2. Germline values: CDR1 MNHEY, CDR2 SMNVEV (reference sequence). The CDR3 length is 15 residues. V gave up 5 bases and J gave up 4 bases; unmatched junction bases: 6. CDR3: CASSPGTSGIETQYF. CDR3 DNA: TGTGCCAGCAGTCCAGGGACTAGCGGAATAGAGACCCAGTACTTC.

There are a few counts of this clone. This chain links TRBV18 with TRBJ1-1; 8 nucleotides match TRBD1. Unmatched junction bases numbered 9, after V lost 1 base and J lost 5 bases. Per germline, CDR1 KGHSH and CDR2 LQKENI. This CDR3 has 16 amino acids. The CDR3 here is CASSPRLQGGGTEAFF. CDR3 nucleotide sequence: TGTGCCAGCTCACCACGTCTACAGGGGGGAGGGACTGAAGCTTTCTTT.

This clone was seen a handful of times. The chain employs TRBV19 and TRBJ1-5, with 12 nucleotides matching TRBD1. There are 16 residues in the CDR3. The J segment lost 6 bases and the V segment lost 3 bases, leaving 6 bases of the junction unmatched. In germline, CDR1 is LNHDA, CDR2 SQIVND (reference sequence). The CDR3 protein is CASSMRGQGAGQPQHF. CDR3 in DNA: TGTGCCAGTAGTATGAGGGGACAGGGGGCGGGTCAGCCCCAGCATTTT.

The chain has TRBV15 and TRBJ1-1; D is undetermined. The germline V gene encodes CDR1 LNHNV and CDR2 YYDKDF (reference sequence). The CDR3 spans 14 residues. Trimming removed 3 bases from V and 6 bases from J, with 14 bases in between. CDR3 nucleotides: TGTGCCACCAGCAGCGACCTATTGAGGGCTGAAGCTTTCTTT. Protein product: CATSSDLLRAEAFF. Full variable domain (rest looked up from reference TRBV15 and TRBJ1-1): DAMVIQNPRYQVTQFGKPVTLSCSQTLNHNVMYWYQQKSSQAPKLLFHYYDKDFNNEADTPDNFQSRRPNTSFCFLDIRSPGLGDTAMYLCATSSDLLRAEAFFGQGTRLTVV.

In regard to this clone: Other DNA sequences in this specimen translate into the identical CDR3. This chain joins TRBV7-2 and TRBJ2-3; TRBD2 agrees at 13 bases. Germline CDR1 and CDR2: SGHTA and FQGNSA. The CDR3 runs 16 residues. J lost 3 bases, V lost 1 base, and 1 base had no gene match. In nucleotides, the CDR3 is TGTGCCAGCAGCTTAGGACTAGCGGGAGGTACAGATACGCAGTATTTT. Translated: CASSLGLAGGTDTQYF.

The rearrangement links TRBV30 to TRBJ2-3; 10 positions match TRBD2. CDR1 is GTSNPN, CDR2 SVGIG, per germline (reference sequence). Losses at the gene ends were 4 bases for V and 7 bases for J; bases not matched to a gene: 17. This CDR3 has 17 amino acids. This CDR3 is CAWKSSGRYYFTNTQYF. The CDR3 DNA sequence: TGTGCCTGGAAGTCTAGCGGGAGATATTACTTTACTAATACGCAGTATTTT. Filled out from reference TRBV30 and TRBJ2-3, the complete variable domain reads SQTIHQWPATLVQPVGSPLSLECTVEGTSNPNLYWYRQAAGRGLQLLFYSVGIGQISSEVPQNLSASRPQDRQFILSSKKLLLSDSGFYLCAWKSSGRYYFTNTQYFGPGTRLTVL.

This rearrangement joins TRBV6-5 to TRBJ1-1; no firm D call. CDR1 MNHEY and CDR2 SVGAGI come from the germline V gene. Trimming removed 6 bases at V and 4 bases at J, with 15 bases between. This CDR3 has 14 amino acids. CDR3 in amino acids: CASSSSVGSTEAFF. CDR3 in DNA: TGTGCCAGCAGCTCTTCAGTGGGGAGCACTGAAGCTTTCTTT.

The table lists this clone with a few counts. Here the CDR3 DNA reads TGCGCCAGAGTGACAGGGTCCAAAGATACGCAGTATTTT. This translates into CARVTGSKDTQYF. This chain links TRBV10-1 with TRBJ2-3, with TRBD1 matching over 7 bases. Unmatched junction bases numbered 8, after V lost 9 bases and J lost 5 bases. The CDR3 covers 13 residues. Germline lookup yields CDR1 WNHNN and CDR2 SYGVQD (reference sequence).

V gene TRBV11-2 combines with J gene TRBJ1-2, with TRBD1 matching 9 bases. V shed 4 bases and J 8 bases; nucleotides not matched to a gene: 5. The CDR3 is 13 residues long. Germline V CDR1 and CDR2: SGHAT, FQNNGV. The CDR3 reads CASSYTGTGGYTF. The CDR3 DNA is TGTGCCAGCAGCTACACCGGGACAGGGGGCTACACCTTC.

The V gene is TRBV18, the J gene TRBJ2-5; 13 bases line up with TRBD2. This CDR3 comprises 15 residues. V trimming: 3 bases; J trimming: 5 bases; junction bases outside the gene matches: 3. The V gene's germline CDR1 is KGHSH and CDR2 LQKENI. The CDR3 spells CASSPTSGREETQYF. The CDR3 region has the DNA TGTGCCAGCTCACCCACTAGCGGGAGGGAGGAGACCCAGTACTTC.

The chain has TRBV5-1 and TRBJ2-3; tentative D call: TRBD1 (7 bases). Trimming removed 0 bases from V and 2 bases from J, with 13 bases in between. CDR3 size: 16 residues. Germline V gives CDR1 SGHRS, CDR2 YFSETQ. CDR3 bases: TGCGCCAGCAGCTTGGCGGGGGACAGATCCACAGATACGCAGTATTTT. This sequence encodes CASSLAGDRSTDTQYF.

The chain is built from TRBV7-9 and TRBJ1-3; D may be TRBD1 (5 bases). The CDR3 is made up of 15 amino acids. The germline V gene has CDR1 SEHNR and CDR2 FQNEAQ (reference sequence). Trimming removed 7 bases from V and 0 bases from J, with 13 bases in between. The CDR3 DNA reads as TGTGCCAGCAACGAACCAGGGTTCTCTGGAAACACCATATATTTT. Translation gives CASNEPGFSGNTIYF. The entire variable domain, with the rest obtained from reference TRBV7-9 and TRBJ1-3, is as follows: DTGVSQNPRHKITKRGQNVTFRCDPISEHNRLYWYRQTLGQGPEFLTYFQNEAQLEKSRLLSDRFSAERPKGSFSTLEIQRTEQGDSAMYLCASNEPGFSGNTIYFGEGSWLTVV.

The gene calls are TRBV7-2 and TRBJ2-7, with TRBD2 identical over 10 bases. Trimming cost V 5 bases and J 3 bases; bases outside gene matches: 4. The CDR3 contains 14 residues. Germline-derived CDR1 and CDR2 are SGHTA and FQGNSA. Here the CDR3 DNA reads TGTGCCAGCAGCCCCCGACTAGCGGGCTACGAGCAGTACTTC. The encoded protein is CASSPRLAGYEQYF.

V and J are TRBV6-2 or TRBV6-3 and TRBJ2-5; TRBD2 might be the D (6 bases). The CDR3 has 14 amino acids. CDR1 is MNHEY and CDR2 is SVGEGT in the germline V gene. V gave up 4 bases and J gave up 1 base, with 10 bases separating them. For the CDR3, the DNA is TGTGCCAGCAGTTTGTCTAGCGCCCAAGAGACCCAGTACTTC. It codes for CASSLSSAQETQYF.